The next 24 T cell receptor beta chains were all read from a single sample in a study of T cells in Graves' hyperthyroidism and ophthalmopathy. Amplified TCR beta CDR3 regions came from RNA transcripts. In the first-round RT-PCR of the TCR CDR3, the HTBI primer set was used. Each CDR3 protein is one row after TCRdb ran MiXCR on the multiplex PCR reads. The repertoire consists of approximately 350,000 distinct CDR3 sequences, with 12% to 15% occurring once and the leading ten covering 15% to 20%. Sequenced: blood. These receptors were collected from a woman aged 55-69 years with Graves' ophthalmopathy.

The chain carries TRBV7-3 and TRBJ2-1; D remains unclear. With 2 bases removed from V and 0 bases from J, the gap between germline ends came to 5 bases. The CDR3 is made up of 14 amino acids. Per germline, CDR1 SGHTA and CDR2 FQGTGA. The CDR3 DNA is TGTGCCAGCAGCTTATCGAACTCCTACAATGAGCAGTTCTTC. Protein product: CASSLSNSYNEQFF.

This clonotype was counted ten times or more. The CDR3 reads CASSQDHRAVRQYF. The CDR3 DNA sequence: TGCGCCAGCAGCCAAGATCATCGGGCAGTACGGCAGTACTTC. This sequence joins TRBV4-1 and TRBJ2-7; no clear D. Germline-derived CDR1 and CDR2 are MGHRA and YSYEKL. The CDR3 is 14 residues long. The V end was cut by 0 bases, the J end by 9 bases, with 15 bases between.

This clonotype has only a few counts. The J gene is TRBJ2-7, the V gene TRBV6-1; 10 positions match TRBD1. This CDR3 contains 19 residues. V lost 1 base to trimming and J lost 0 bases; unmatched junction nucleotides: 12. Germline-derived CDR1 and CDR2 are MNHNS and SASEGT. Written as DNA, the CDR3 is TGTGCCAGCAGTGAAGGGCGGGGACAGGGGTGGAGTTTCTCCTACGAGCAGTACTTC. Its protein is CASSEGRGQGWSFSYEQYF.

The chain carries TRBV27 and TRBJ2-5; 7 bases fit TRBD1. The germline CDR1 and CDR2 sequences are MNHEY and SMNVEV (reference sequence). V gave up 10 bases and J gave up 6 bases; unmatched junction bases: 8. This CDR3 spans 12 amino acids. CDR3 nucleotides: TGTGCCACCTCACAGGGGACGAAGACCCAGTACTTC. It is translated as CATSQGTKTQYF.

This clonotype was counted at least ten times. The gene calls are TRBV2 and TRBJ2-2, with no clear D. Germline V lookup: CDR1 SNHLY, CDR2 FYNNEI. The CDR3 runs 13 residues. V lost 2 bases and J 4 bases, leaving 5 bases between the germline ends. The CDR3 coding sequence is TGTGCCAGCAGTGAATGGGGCACCGGGGAGCTGTTTTTT. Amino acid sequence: CASSEWGTGELFF.

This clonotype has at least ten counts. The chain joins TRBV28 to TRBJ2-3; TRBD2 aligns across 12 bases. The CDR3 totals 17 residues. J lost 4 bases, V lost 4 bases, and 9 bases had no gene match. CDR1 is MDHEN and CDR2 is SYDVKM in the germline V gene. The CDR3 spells CASSSPLAGGIPDTQYF. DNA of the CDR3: TGTGCCAGCAGTTCCCCACTAGCGGGAGGAATCCCAGATACGCAGTATTTT.

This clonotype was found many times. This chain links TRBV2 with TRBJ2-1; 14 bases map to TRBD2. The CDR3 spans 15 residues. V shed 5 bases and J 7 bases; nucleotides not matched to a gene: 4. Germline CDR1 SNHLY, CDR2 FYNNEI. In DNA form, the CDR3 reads TGTGCCAGCAGTCCGGGACTAGCGGGAGCTAATGAGCAGTTCTTC. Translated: CASSPGLAGANEQFF.

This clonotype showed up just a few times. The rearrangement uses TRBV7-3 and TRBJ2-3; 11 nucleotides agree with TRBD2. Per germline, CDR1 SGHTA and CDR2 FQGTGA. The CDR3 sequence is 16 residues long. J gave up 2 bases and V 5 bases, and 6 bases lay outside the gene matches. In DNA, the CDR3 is TGTGCCAGCAGCCGGACTAGCGGGCGAATCACAGATACGCAGTATTTT. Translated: CASSRTSGRITDTQYF.

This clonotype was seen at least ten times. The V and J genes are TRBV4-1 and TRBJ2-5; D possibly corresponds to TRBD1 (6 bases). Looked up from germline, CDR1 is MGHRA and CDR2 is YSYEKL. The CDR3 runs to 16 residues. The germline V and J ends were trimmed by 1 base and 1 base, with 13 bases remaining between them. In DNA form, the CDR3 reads TGCGCCAGCAGCCAAGCGTACAGGGCAGTCCAAGAGACCCAGTACTTC. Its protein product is CASSQAYRAVQETQYF.

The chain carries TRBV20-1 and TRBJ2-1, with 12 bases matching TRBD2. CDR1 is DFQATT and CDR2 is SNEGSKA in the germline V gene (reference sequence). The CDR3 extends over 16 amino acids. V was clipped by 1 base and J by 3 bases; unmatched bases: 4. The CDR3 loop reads CSARALAGGFYNEQFF. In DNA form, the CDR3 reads TGCAGTGCTAGAGCTCTAGCGGGAGGGTTCTACAATGAGCAGTTCTTC.

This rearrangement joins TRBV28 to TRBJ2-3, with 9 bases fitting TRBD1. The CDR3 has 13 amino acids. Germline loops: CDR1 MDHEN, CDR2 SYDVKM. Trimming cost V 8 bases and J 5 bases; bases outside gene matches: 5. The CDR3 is CASRTGVGDTQYF. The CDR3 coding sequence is TGTGCCAGCCGGACAGGGGTCGGAGATACGCAGTATTTT.

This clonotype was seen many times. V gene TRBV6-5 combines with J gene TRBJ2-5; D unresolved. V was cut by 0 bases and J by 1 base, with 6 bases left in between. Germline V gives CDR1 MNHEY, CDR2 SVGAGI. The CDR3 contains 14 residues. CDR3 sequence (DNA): TGTGCCAGCAGTTACTCGGGTTCCCAAGAGACCCAGTACTTC. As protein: CASSYSGSQETQYF.

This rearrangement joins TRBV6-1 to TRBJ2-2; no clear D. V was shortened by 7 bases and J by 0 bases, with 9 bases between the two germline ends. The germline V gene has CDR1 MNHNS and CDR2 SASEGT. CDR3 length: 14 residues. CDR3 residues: CASKLGSNTGELFF. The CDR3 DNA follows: TGTGCCAGCAAGCTGGGGTCGAACACCGGGGAGCTGTTTTTT.

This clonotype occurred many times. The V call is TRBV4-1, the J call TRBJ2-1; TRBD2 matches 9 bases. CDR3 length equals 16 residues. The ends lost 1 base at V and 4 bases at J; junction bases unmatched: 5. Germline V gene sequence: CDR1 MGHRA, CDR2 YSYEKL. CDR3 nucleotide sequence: TGCGCCAGCAGCCAAGTAGTTGCGGGAGGGTACAATGAGCAGTTCTTC. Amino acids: CASSQVVAGGYNEQFF.

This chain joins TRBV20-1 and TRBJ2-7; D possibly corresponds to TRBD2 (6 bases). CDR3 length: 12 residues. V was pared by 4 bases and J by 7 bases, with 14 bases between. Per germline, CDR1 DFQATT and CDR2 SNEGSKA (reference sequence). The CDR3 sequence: CSATPRRGEQYF. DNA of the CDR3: TGCAGTGCTACCCCCCGGCGGGGTGAGCAGTACTTC.

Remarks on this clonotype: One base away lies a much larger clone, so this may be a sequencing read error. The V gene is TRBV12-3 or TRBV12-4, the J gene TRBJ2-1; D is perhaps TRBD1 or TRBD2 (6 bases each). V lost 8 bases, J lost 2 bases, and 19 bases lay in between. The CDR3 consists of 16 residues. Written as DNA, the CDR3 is TGTGCCAGCGCCCTCGGGGGCCAGGGAACCTACAATGAGCAGTTCTTC. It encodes CASALGGQGTYNEQFF.

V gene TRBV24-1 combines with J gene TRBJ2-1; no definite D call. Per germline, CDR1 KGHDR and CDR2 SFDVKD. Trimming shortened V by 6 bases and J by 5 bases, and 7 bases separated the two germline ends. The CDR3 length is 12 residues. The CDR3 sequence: CATSSYDNEQFF. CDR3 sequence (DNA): TGTGCCACCAGTTCTTACGACAATGAGCAGTTCTTC.

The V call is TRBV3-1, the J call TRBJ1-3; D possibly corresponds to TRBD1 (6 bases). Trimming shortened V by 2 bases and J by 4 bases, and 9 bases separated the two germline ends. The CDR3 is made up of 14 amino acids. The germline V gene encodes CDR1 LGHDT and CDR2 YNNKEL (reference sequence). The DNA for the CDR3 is TGTGCCAGCAGCCAATCCACAGGGGGAAACACCATATATTTT. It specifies CASSQSTGGNTIYF. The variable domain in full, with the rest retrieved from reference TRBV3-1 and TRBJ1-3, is DTAVSQTPKYLVTQMGNDKSIKCEQNLGHDTMYWYKQDSKKFLKIMFSYNNKELIINETVPNRFSPKSPDKAHLNLHINSLELGDSAVYFCASSQSTGGNTIYFGEGSWLTVV.

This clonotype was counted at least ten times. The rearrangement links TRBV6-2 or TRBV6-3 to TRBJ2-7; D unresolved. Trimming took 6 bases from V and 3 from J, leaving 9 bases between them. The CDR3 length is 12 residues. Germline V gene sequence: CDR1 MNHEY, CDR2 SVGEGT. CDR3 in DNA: TGTGCCAGCAGCCGCGCACTCTACGAGCAGTACTTC. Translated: CASSRALYEQYF.

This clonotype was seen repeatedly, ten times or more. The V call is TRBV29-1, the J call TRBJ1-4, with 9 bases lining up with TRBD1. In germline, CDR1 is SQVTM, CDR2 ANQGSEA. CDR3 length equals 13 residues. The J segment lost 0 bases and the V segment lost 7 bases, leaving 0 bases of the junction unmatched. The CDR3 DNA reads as TGCAGCGGACAGGGGGCAACTAATGAAAAACTGTTTTTT. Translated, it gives CSGQGATNEKLFF.

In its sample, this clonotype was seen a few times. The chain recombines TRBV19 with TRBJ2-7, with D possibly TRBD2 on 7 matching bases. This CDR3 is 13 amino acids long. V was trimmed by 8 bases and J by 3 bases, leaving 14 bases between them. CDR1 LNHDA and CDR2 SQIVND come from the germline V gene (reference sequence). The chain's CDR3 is CASSNREGYEQYF. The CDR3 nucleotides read TGTGCCAGTTCGAACAGGGAGGGCTACGAGCAGTACTTC. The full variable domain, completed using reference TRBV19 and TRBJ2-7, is DGGITQSPKYLFRKEGQNVTLSCEQNLNHDAMYWYRQDPGQGLRLIYYSQIVNDFQKGDIAEGYSVSREKKESFPLTVTSAQKNPTAFYLCASSNREGYEQYFGPGTRLTVT.

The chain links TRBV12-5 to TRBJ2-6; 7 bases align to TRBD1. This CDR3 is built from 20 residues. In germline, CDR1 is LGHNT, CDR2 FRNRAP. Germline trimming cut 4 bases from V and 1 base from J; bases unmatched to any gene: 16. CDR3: CASGCRGSGQRSSGANVLTF. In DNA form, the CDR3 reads TGTGCTAGTGGTTGCCGAGGATCGGGACAGAGATCATCTGGGGCCAACGTCCTGACTTTC. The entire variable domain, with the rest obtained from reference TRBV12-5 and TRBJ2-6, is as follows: DARVTQTPRHKVTEMGQEVTMRCQPILGHNTVFWYRQTMMQGLELLAYFRNRAPLDDSGMPKDRFSAEMPDATLATLKIQPSEPRDSAVYFCASGCRGSGQRSSGANVLTFGAGSRLTVL.

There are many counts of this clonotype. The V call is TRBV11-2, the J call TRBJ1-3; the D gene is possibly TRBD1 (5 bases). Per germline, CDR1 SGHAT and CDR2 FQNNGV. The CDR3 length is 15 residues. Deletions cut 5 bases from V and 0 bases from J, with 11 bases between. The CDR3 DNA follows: TGTGCCAGCAGCCCACGGGGGGTCTCTGGAAACACCATATATTTT. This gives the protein CASSPRGVSGNTIYF. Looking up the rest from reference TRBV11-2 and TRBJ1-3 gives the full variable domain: EAGVAQSPRYKIIEKRQSVAFWCNPISGHATLYWYQQILGQGPKLLIQFQNNGVVDDSQLPKDRFSAERLKGVDSTLKIQPAKLEDSAVYLCASSPRGVSGNTIYFGEGSWLTVV.

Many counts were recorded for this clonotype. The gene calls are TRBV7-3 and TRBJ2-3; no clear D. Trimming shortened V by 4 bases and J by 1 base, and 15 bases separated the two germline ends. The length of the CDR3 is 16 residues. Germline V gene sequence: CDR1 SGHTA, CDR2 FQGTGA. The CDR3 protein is CASSSATPGRTDTQYF. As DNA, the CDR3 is TGTGCCAGCAGCTCCGCCACCCCTGGGCGCACAGATACGCAGTATTTT.